This TCR beta chain was captured in a study of Ad26.COV2.S vaccination and SARS-CoV-2 variants. Indicated treatment: some 19 received Ad26.COV2.S at low or high dose, single or two shots; roughly five received placebo; per-sample allocation not given. Sampling was performed 63 days after the first vaccine or placebo injection. Clones were sequenced by immunoSEQ multiplex PCR, and TCRdb holds only the in-frame ones, with some missing. The profile covers around 400,000 clones, with 83% appearing a single time and about 8% taken by the ten largest. Study-level results: Those who received vaccine or placebo ended up with similar non-spike TCR breadth.

Notes on this clone: Antigen unknown.

Germline CDR1 reads SGHTA; CDR2 reads FQGNSA. The length of the CDR3 is 13 residues. V was shortened by 4 bases and J by 2 bases, with 8 bases between the two germline ends. This TCR came from a person between 18 and 60 years old who received the Ad26.COV2.S COVID-19 vaccine or a placebo. Sequenced material: peripheral blood, taken in a trial of Ad26.COV2.S vaccine versus placebo. V gene TRBV7-2 combines with J gene TRBJ1-1, with D unresolved. The CDR3 sequence is CASSYGGNTEAFF. In DNA, the CDR3 is TGTGCCAGCAGCTACGGCGGTAACACTGAAGCTTTCTTT.